The rows below give T cell receptor beta chains drawn from one sample of a study of T cell responses to AZD1222 COVID-19 vaccine. The table came from immunoSEQ multiplex PCR; TCRdb's copy has only in-frame clones and leaves some out. The sample lists approximately 100,000 clones, 91% occurring once. The input for sequencing was peripheral blood, taken on day 0 of AZD1222 vaccination. These receptors were taken from an adult in good health. CDR3s include the opening cysteine and the closing phenylalanine or tryptophan. The D gene is left open where the match is weak. Rows may omit the clone size; those that give it use once, few, many or a size class.

NA | TRBJ1-1 | TRBV12-3/TRBV12-4 | NA | TGTGCCAGCAGTTTGGCGAGGAACGCTGAAGCTTTCTTT | CASSLARNAEAFF
NA | TRBJ2-4 | TRBV11-2 | NA | TGTGCCAGCAGCTCCAGACTAGCCAAAAACATTCAGTACTTC | CASSSRLAKNIQYF
NA | TRBJ2-1 | TRBV28 | TRBD2 | TGTGCCATCGGGACTAGCGGGATTAATGAGCAGTTCTTC | CAIGTSGINEQFF
NA | TRBJ1-1 | TRBV30 | NA | TGTGCCTGGAAGGTAGGAGGGGTGAACACTGAAGCTTTCTTT | CAWKVGGVNTEAFF
NA | TRBJ1-1 | TRBV28 | NA | TGTGCCAGCACCAGCCCTGGCGGGGTTGGGGCAGGGGCTGAAGCTTTCTTT | CASTSPGGVGAGAEAFF
few | TRBJ1-6 | TRBV28 | NA | TGTGCCAGCAGTTTTATGGCCAGGAGCTCCTATAATTCACCCCTCCACTTT | CASSFMARSSYNSPLHF
NA | TRBJ2-7 | TRBV6-5 | TRBD1 | TGTGCCATAGGGACAGTCCACGAGCAGTACTTC | CAIGTVHEQYF
NA | TRBJ2-1 | TRBV19 | TRBD2 | TGTGCCAGTAGTATCATAGCGGGAGGGCCTTACAATGAGCAGTTCTTC | CASSIIAGGPYNEQFF
NA | TRBJ2-7 | TRBV7-8 | NA | TGTGCCAGCAGCTCGAGGACCTACTACGAGCAGTACTTC | CASSSRTYYEQYF
once | TRBJ1-2 | TRBV6-6 | NA | TGTGCCAGCAGCCCCGGAGCGGGCTACACCTTC | CASSPGAGYTF
once | TRBJ2-7 | TRBV19 | TRBD1 | TGTGCCAGTAGTAAGGGACAGGTTCGTTTTGAGCAGTACTTC | CASSKGQVRFEQYF
NA | TRBJ2-3 | TRBV7-2 | NA | TGTGCCAGCAGCTTACCGAGGAGCACAGATACGCAGTATTTT | CASSLPRSTDTQYF
NA | TRBJ2-2 | TRBV4-2 | NA | TGTGCCAGCAGCCAAGAAAATAGGCCGAACACCGGGGAGCTGTTTTTT | CASSQENRPNTGELFF
NA | TRBJ2-7 | TRBV19 | NA | TGTGCCAGTAGTATAGTTGGAGACCGCTCCTACGAGCAGTACTTC | CASSIVGDRSYEQYF
NA | TRBJ2-7 | TRBV27 | TRBD2 | TGTGCCAGCAGTTCCAGAGGAGCGGGAGTCGAGCAGTACTTC | CASSSRGAGVEQYF
NA | TRBJ2-3 | TRBV13 | TRBD1 | TGTGCCAGCAGCGCCAAAACCCTTGGGACAGCGAGGGGGGATACGCAGTATTTT | CASSAKTLGTARGDTQYF
NA | TRBJ2-7 | TRBV5-1 | NA | TGCGCCACCCGGAGGGACAGCTATACCTACGAGCAGTACTTC | CATRRDSYTYEQYF
NA | TRBJ1-3 | TRBV6-5 | NA | TGTGCCAGCAGTTACCTCCCCCCCGGAAACACCATATATTTT | CASSYLPPGNTIYF
NA | TRBJ1-1 | TRBV19 | NA | TGTGCCAGTAGTACTTTGGGCGGCACTGAAGCTTTCTTT | CASSTLGGTEAFF
NA | TRBJ1-1 | TRBV6-1 | NA | TGTGCCAGCAGTGAAGCGAGGGGGAAGGGGACTGAAGCTTTCTTT | CASSEARGKGTEAFF
NA | TRBJ1-5 | TRBV3-1/TRBV3-2 | TRBD1 | TGTGCCAGCAGCCAGACCGGGACAGGGGGCCGGAATCAGCCCCAGCATTTT | CASSQTGTGGRNQPQHF
NA | TRBJ2-5 | TRBV9 | TRBD1 | TGTGCCAGCAGCGTAGGGGCAGGGGGTTGGGAGACCCAGTACTTC | CASSVGAGGWETQYF
NA | TRBJ2-3 | TRBV21-1 | NA | TGTGCCAGCAGCAAAGTGAAGGGACCGAAGGAAGATACGCAGTATTTT | CASSKVKGPKEDTQYF
few | TRBJ2-7 | TRBV5-4 | NA | TGTGCCAGCAGCTTGCTAGGAGGGGGTGACGAGCAGTACTTC | CASSLLGGGDEQYF
NA | TRBJ1-5 | TRBV7-9 | NA | TGTGCCAGCAGTGCACAGGAACTCGGGCCCCAGCATTTT | CASSAQELGPQHF
NA | TRBJ1-2 | TRBV19 | NA | TGTGCCAGTAGTATAAAGGGTTCTCATGGCTACACCTTC | CASSIKGSHGYTF
NA | TRBJ2-7 | TRBV7-3 | TRBD1 | TGTGCCAGCAGCTTCACAGGGGGCTCCTCCTACGAGCAGTACTTC | CASSFTGGSSYEQYF
NA | TRBJ2-1 | TRBV3-1/TRBV3-2 | TRBD2 | TGTGCCAGCGGATTAGCGGGAGGGCCAGGCAATGAGCAGTTCTTC | CASGLAGGPGNEQFF
NA | TRBJ2-6 | TRBV3-1/TRBV3-2 | NA | TGTGCCAGCAGCCAGAACTGGGGTGTGGGCTCTGGGGCCAACGTCCTGACTTTC | CASSQNWGVGSGANVLTF
NA | TRBJ1-6 | TRBV25-1 | TRBD1 | TGTGCCAGCAGTAAGACCGGGACAGGGGATTCACCCCTCCACTTT | CASSKTGTGDSPLHF
NA | TRBJ2-3 | TRBV19 | NA | TGTGCCAGCCGTAGCAGCCCTAGCACAGATACGCAGTATTTT | CASRSSPSTDTQYF
NA | TRBJ1-2 | TRBV5-1 | TRBD1 | TGCGCCAGCAGCACCGGACAGGGCGGGACTCATGGCTACACCTTC | CASSTGQGGTHGYTF
NA | TRBJ1-1 | TRBV29-1 | NA | TGCAGCGTTGTAGGGGACAAGAACACTGAAGCTTTCTTT | CSVVGDKNTEAFF
NA | TRBJ2-7 | TRBV9 | NA | TGTGCCAGCAGCGTCAACATTTTGTCCCGGGAGCAGTACTTC | CASSVNILSREQYF
NA | TRBJ1-4 | TRBV28 | TRBD1 | TGTGCCAGCAGTCCGTCCCTCGGGACAGGGGATGAAAAACTGTTTTTT | CASSPSLGTGDEKLFF
NA | TRBJ2-7 | TRBV2 | NA | TGTGCCAGCAAGGATGTCCTCCAGACCTACGAGCAGTACTTC | CASKDVLQTYEQYF
NA | TRBJ1-5 | TRBV3-1/TRBV3-2 | TRBD1 | TGTGCCAGCAGCCCAGGGGGGAATCAGCCCCAGCATTTT | CASSPGGNQPQHF
NA | TRBJ1-4 | TRBV7-9 | NA | TGTGCCAGCAGCTCGGGCCCATCAACTAATGAAAAACTGTTTTTT | CASSSGPSTNEKLFF
NA | TRBJ1-2 | TRBV19 | NA | TGTGCCAGTCAGGACAGTGGACTTAACTATGGCTACACCTTC | CASQDSGLNYGYTF
few | TRBJ2-1 | TRBV18 | TRBD2 | TGTGCCAGCTCACCCCGGGGGGGGGCGCCGAATGAGCAGTTCTTC | CASSPRGGAPNEQFF
NA | TRBJ2-5 | TRBV5-4 | TRBD2 | TGTGCCAGCAGCCCCTGGGCTAGCGGGGAGACCCAGTACTTC | CASSPWASGETQYF
NA | TRBJ2-7 | TRBV5-6 | NA | TGTGCCAGCAGCTTGTACCGGGGAGTCGAGCAGTACTTC | CASSLYRGVEQYF
NA | TRBJ2-7 | TRBV18 | TRBD1 | TGTGCCAGCTCACCAGCGTCGGGACAGAACTACGAGCAGTACTTC | CASSPASGQNYEQYF
NA | TRBJ2-5 | TRBV11-3 | NA | TGTGCCAGCAGCTTGGACCCCCCACCCTTAGAGACCCAGTACTTC | CASSLDPPPLETQYF
NA | TRBJ1-1 | TRBV30 | TRBD1 | TGTGCCTGGAGTCCACAGGGGACAAAAGCTTTCTTT | CAWSPQGTKAFF